Shown below are 15 T cell receptor beta chains from a single sample sequenced in a study of T cell repertoires in cytomegalovirus infection. Each CDR3 protein gets one entry after TCRdb re-called the reads with MiXCR. The sample contains under 150,000 distinct CDR3 sequences, under 30% of which appear only once. These receptors' targets are unknown. The sequenced material came from PBMCs, sequenced either directly or after in vitro stimulation (not recorded which). The receptors here all came from a human donor in good health (CMV status not recorded). Some clones in this sample may be carry-over from other donors' samples.

V and J are TRBV14 and TRBJ2-1; D unclear. Germline V gene sequence: CDR1 SGHDN, CDR2 FVKESK. The CDR3 is made up of 14 amino acids. The V and J ends lost 4 bases and 10 bases respectively, with 17 bases between them. The CDR3 DNA reads as TGTGCCAGCAGCCCCCCGTTCTCCACCGGGGAGCAGTTCTTC. Amino acid sequence: CASSPPFSTGEQFF.

This chain uses TRBV19 with TRBJ2-5; D remains unclear. The germline CDR1 and CDR2 sequences are LNHDA and SQIVND (reference sequence). The CDR3 has 13 residues. V was trimmed by 5 bases and J by 2 bases, leaving 9 bases between them. This CDR3 reads CASSHPSQETQYF. CDR3 nucleotide sequence: TGTGCCAGTAGTCATCCCAGTCAAGAGACCCAGTACTTC.

CDR3: CASSFLGSRNTEAFF. CDR3 coding DNA: TGTGCCAGCAGTTTTTTGGGCAGTCGGAACACTGAAGCTTTCTTT. The V gene is TRBV27, the J gene TRBJ1-1, with no clear D. Deletions cut 3 bases from V and 1 base from J, with 12 bases between. Germline CDR1 MNHEY, CDR2 SMNVEV (reference sequence). The CDR3 sequence is 15 residues long.

The rearrangement uses TRBV7-2 and TRBJ1-2; 9 bases map to TRBD1. In germline, CDR1 is SGHTA, CDR2 FQGNSA. V dropped 5 bases and J dropped 2; count of bases not matched to a gene: 6. The CDR3 is 15 amino acids. DNA for the CDR3: TGTGCCAGCAGCCCCGGGACAGGGCAAAACTATGGCTACACCTTC. This translates into CASSPGTGQNYGYTF.

The chain has TRBV28 and TRBJ2-4; a weak D match, TRBD2 (5 bases). In germline, CDR1 is MDHEN, CDR2 SYDVKM. V was trimmed by 6 bases and J by 2 bases, leaving 14 bases between them. The CDR3 consists of 15 residues. CDR3 residues: CASRLGVRSKNIQYF. The DNA of the CDR3 is TGTGCCAGCAGACTCGGGGTTCGATCCAAAAACATTCAGTACTTC.

This clonotype has just one count. The chain joins TRBV4-1 to TRBJ2-1; TRBD2 matches 10 bases. This CDR3 has 15 amino acids. V trimming: 6 bases; J trimming: 7 bases; junction bases outside the gene matches: 9. CDR1 MGHRA and CDR2 YSYEKL come from the germline V gene. CDR3 sequence: CASSPGTSARNEQFF. CDR3 bases: TGCGCCAGCAGTCCCGGGACTAGCGCCAGGAATGAGCAGTTCTTC.

The chain is built from TRBV7-2 and TRBJ2-2; D remains unclear. V lost 1 base to trimming and J lost 5 bases, with 14 bases between them. The germline gives CDR1 SGHTA, CDR2 FQGNSA. CDR3 length equals 16 residues. The CDR3 DNA is TGTGCCAGCAGCTTAGTTTTTGTCCCTATAACCGGGGAGCTGTTTTTT. As protein: CASSLVFVPITGELFF. Full variable domain (outside the CDR3, taken from reference TRBV7-2 and TRBJ2-2): GAGVSQSPSNKVTEKGKDVELRCDPISGHTALYWYRQSLGQGLEFLIYFQGNSAPDKSGLPSDRFSAERTGGSVSTLTIQRTQQEDSAVYLCASSLVFVPITGELFFGEGSRLTVL.

The rearrangement uses TRBV15 and TRBJ1-5; D is unresolved. This CDR3 has 18 amino acids. Germline V gene sequence: CDR1 LNHNV, CDR2 YYDKDF (reference sequence). With 0 bases removed from V and 0 bases from J, the gap between germline ends came to 15 bases. In DNA form, the CDR3 reads TGTGCCACCAGCAGAGATAGTATCAGGCTATATAGCAATCAGCCCCAGCATTTT. It specifies CATSRDSIRLYSNQPQHF.

This clonotype showed up just a few times. The chain uses TRBV3-1 and TRBJ2-7; D remains ambiguous. The V end lost 2 bases, the J end lost 2 bases, and 10 bases lay between the germline ends. Germline V gene lookup returns CDR1 LGHDT and CDR2 YNNKEL (reference sequence). This CDR3 has 14 residues. The CDR3 nucleotides are TGTGCCAGCAGCCAAAACGGATTCCCCTACGAGCAGTACGTC. Translation: CASSQNGFPYEQYV.

The chain uses TRBV28 and TRBJ2-3, with 11 nucleotides matching TRBD2. V was pared by 1 base and J by 2 bases, with 5 bases of the junction left unmatched. Germline V gives CDR1 MDHEN, CDR2 SYDVKM. The CDR3 runs to 17 residues. CDR3 sequence reads: CASSLFLAGGSTDTQYF. As DNA, the CDR3 is TGTGCCAGCAGTTTATTCCTAGCGGGAGGTTCCACAGATACGCAGTATTTT.

This clonotype has a count of ten or more. This chain uses TRBV29-1 with TRBJ2-7, with 7 nucleotides matching TRBD2. Germline V gene lookup returns CDR1 SQVTM and CDR2 ANQGSEA. V gave up 4 bases and J gave up 0 bases; unmatched junction bases: 3. The CDR3 length is 13 residues. In nucleotides, the CDR3 is TGCAGCGTTGCTCCTAGCGGCTCCTACGAGCAGTACTTC. Protein product: CSVAPSGSYEQYF.

Only a few counts were recorded for this clonotype. In nucleotides, the CDR3 is TGTGCCAGCAGCCGGGACCGCGATTCACCCCTCCACTTT. The encoded protein is CASSRDRDSPLHF. The gene calls are TRBV27 and TRBJ1-6; D perhaps matches TRBD1 (5 bases). The V gene's germline CDR1 is MNHEY and CDR2 SMNVEV (reference sequence). This CDR3 contains 13 residues. V dropped 6 bases and J dropped 8 bases, with 11 bases sitting between them.

V usage is TRBV20-1 and J usage is TRBJ1-1, with TRBD1 identical over 10 bases. V shed 6 bases, J shed 8 bases, and the junction held 12 bases outside the gene matches. This CDR3 region has 14 residues. Germline CDR1 and CDR2: DFQATT and SNEGSKA (reference sequence). DNA of the CDR3: TGCAGTGCGAGCAACCGGGACAGGGGAGGGGAAGCTTTCTTT. The encoded protein is CSASNRDRGGEAFF.

The chain is built from TRBV7-9 and TRBJ1-2, with 9 bases identical to TRBD1. This CDR3 is 14 amino acids long. Trimming cost V 6 bases and J 6 bases; bases outside gene matches: 8. Germline CDR1 is SEHNR and CDR2 is FQNEAQ (reference sequence). The CDR3 region is CASSFRTGADGYTF. In DNA form, the CDR3 reads TGTGCCAGCAGTTTCCGGACAGGGGCGGATGGCTACACCTTC.

The chain uses TRBV6-5 and TRBJ2-1; 13 bases match TRBD2. Germline CDR1 MNHEY, CDR2 SVGAGI. With 5 bases clipped from V and 8 bases from J, the junction kept 12 bases outside the gene matches. The CDR3 sequence is 17 residues long. The CDR3 DNA reads TGTGCCAGCAGTCACCAGCGGACTAGCGGGAGTTCGCATGAGCAGTTCTTC. Translation gives CASSHQRTSGSSHEQFF.